The rows below give T cell receptor beta chains drawn from one sample of a study of shared clonotypes between healthy human individuals. Profiled with immunoSEQ multiplex PCR; TCRdb holds only in-frame clones, not every one. There are more than 2 million clones in the sample; around 93% occur only once, and more than 1.5% lies in the top ten. The specimen was naive CD8+ T cells from PBMCs. The receptors stem from a man between 18 and 35 years old in good health. Some clones in this sample may be carry-over from other donors' samples. Both conserved end residues are part of each CDR3.

v_call,cdr3_aa
TRBV6-1,CASEQGAGTEAFF
TRBV5-1,CASTLNRDYSIGVPGELFF
TRBV13,CASSLGISRELFF
TRBV27,CASSLMPGANVLTF
TRBV11-2,CASKGSSYNEQFF
TRBV28,CASSSGAAKQDTEAFF
TRBV4-1,CASSHPLVASGELFF
TRBV14,CASSQEGGSYNEQFF
TRBV19,CASSMSVTTDTEAFF
TRBV29-1,CSVEETRLAGGNEQFF
TRBV7-8,CASSSPGAVTKKGNEQFF
TRBV4-3,CASSHRQGWTDTQYF
TRBV28,CASSSPGHNSYEQYF
TRBV28,CASTRLLAARFDYSSYEQYF
TRBV10-2,CASRLYSSYNEQFF
TRBV27,CASSAGQVPYEQYF
TRBV5-4,CASSSTGAGGANVLTF
TRBV19,CASSPRTQGGETQYF
TRBV11-2,CASSLVLWDAGELFF
TRBV9,CASSRWGPAAEFYNEQFF
TRBV7-2,CASSSTSLRARGDNEQFF
TRBV29-1,CSALFFDRGFAEAFF
TRBV6-1,CASSEFTNYGYTF
TRBV27,CASSWTGTGIDTQYF
TRBV10-3,CATLPGTADSGANVLTF